The 8 T cell receptor beta chains given below trace back to one sample, sequenced in a study of tumour-infiltrating T cells in Burkitt lymphoma. Data came from immunoSEQ multiplex PCR; TCRdb stores just in-frame clones and leaves some out. The table records 13,000 to 15,000 clones, approximately 28% of them present only once. The source material was tumor tissue. These receptors were obtained from a human donor with diffuse large B-cell lymphoma.

The rearrangement links TRBV19 to TRBJ2-7, with TRBD1 identical over 9 bases. The germline gives CDR1 LNHDA, CDR2 SQIVND (reference sequence). CDR3 size: 15 residues. With V trimmed by 5 bases and J by 5 bases, 10 bases remained unmatched. Here the CDR3 reads CASSPRTGASHEQYF. The DNA of the CDR3 is TGTGCCAGTAGTCCCAGGACAGGGGCTTCCCACGAGCAGTACTTC.

This clone was counted a few times. This sequence joins TRBV29-1 and TRBJ2-7; D uncertain. V dropped 1 base and J dropped 0 bases, with 10 bases sitting between them. CDR1 is SQVTM and CDR2 is ANQGSEA in the germline V gene. This CDR3 region has 14 residues. The CDR3 DNA sequence: TGCAGCGTTGAAGGTGGCAGGAACTCCTACGAGCAGTACTTC. Translating gives CSVEGGRNSYEQYF.

This rearrangement joins TRBV20-1 to TRBJ1-2; D not resolved. Trimming shortened V by 6 bases and J by 5 bases, and 10 bases separated the two germline ends. The CDR3 is 11 amino acids. The germline V gene has CDR1 DFQATT and CDR2 SNEGSKA (reference sequence). CDR3 amino acids: CSAHGPYGYTF. In DNA, the CDR3 is TGCAGTGCCCACGGACCGTATGGCTACACCTTC.

The rearrangement uses TRBV28 and TRBJ2-2, with TRBD2 matching 8 bases. V shed 1 base, J shed 5 bases, and the junction held 9 bases outside the gene matches. The CDR3 runs to 17 residues. Germline V gene sequence: CDR1 MDHEN, CDR2 SYDVKM. Here the CDR3 DNA reads TGTGCCAGCAGTTTATTCGCGGGAGGAACGAGGACCGGGGAGCTGTTTTTT. This encodes CASSLFAGGTRTGELFF. The variable domain in full, completed from reference TRBV28 and TRBJ2-2, reads DVKVTQSSRYLVKRTGEKVFLECVQDMDHENMFWYRQDPGLGLRLIYFSYDVKMKEKGDIPEGYSVSREKKERFSLILESASTNQTSMYLCASSLFAGGTRTGELFFGEGSRLTVL.

The J gene is TRBJ1-5, the V gene TRBV18; 9 bases are a match to TRBD1. Germline V lookup: CDR1 KGHSH, CDR2 LQKENI. V was pared by 4 bases and J by 6 bases, with 4 bases of the junction left unmatched. This CDR3 spans 14 amino acids. The CDR3 loop reads CASSLGQGFQPQHF. The CDR3 coding sequence is TGTGCCAGCTCACTAGGACAGGGGTTTCAGCCCCAGCATTTT.

V gene TRBV7-2 combines with J gene TRBJ2-3; D remains ambiguous. V gave up 5 bases and J gave up 0 bases, with 9 bases separating them. Germline CDR1 is SGHTA and CDR2 is FQGNSA. There are 14 residues in the CDR3. CDR3 sequence reads: CASSPGFSTDTQYF. CDR3 nucleotides: TGTGCCAGCAGCCCTGGTTTTAGCACAGATACGCAGTATTTT.

The chain employs TRBV5-1 and TRBJ2-1; a weak D match, TRBD2 (6 bases). The germline V and J ends were trimmed by 8 bases and 4 bases, with 19 bases remaining between them. The CDR3 has 15 amino acids. CDR1 and CDR2 from the germline V gene are SGHRS and YFSETQ. Written as DNA, the CDR3 is TGCGCCAGGAATGGAGCGGGTCTGGGATACAATGAGCAGTTCTTC. Amino acid sequence: CARNGAGLGYNEQFF.

The genes are TRBV6-5 and TRBJ1-2; perhaps TRBD1 as D (5 bases). In germline, CDR1 is MNHEY, CDR2 SVGAGI. The CDR3 runs to 14 residues. The V end lost 6 bases, the J end lost 5 bases, and 16 bases lay between the germline ends. Here the CDR3 DNA reads TGTGCCAGCAGACCCAGCGGGGCGAGGTATGGCTACACCTTC. This translates into CASRPSGARYGYTF.